This T cell receptor beta chain derives from a study of blood T cell repertoires in COVID-19. This clone has only a few counts. Original data processing: It was from reference gene primer amplification that nucleated cell counts were estimated. Using immunoSEQ multiplex PCR, the repertoire was profiled, and TCRdb retains in-frame clones only, with some absent. V, J and clone size derive from that table, while D and trimming were established from the DNA sequence. The table lists 85,000 to 95,000 clones, around 88% of them singletons. Sequenced: peripheral blood. The source of this sequence is a woman of 80 years or more with acute or convalescent COVID-19.

In DNA form, the CDR3 reads TGTGCCAGCTCATCCGAACAGGGAAGCACAGATACGCAGTATTTT. Its translation is CASSSEQGSTDTQYF. The chain employs TRBV18 and TRBJ2-3, with D possibly matching TRBD1 (6 bases). This CDR3 region has 15 residues. V lost 5 bases to trimming and J lost 0 bases, with 12 bases between them. CDR1 and CDR2 from the germline V gene are KGHSH and LQKENI.